This T cell receptor beta chain derives from a study of blood T cell repertoires in COVID-19. Per the study methods: Counts of nucleated cells, estimated from reference gene primer amplification, were obtained. Assay used: immunoSEQ multiplex PCR; TCRdb lists only in-frame clones, some missing. The V and J calls and clone size come from that table; D and trimming were worked out from the DNA. The sample includes approximately 120,000 clones, about 75% of them seen just once. The CDR3 has 12 amino acids. Looked up from germline, CDR1 is MDHEN and CDR2 is SYDVKM. Trimming stripped 5 bases from V and 8 bases from J, with 11 bases between.

The chain combines TRBV28 with TRBJ2-3, with D maybe TRBD2 (6 bases). The material sequenced was peripheral blood. The clonotype originates from a man at least 80 years old with acute or convalescent COVID-19. The CDR3 sequence: CASSERASTQYF. The CDR3 DNA sequence: TGTGCCAGCAGTGAGCGGGCAAGTACGCAGTATTTT.